This T cell receptor beta chain came from a study of cytomegalovirus exposure and HLA in healthy donors (dated by TCRdb to the late 2010s). In terms of the full investigation: An earlier analysis of roughly 500 of the donors reported 276 Gb of sequence data and 100 million to 120 million unique TCR beta sequences obtained from around 170 million T cells. An early release covering around 630 HLA-typed donors comprised about 300 gigabases of sequencing data and about 90 million unique TCR sequences. Of the roughly 400 genotyped donors, 65% to 90% fell in the genetic ancestry cluster associated with self-reported Caucasian donors. The aim of the study was to test whether cataloging public T cell receptors could identify signatures of past pathogen exposure. Using immunosequencing, the study profiled T cell repertoires from roughly 650 subjects and related those repertoires to cytomegalovirus serostatus. Besides the first cohort of hundreds of subjects, a separate validation cohort made up of some 110 different subjects was used. To predict cytomegalovirus infection status, the study brought together high-throughput TCR immunosequencing, statistical association of individual TCRs with disease status, and machine learning. To study patterns of TCR occurrence, a later analysis re-analyzed previously published TCR beta repertoires from several hundred donors and added high-resolution HLA genotyping. Rather than using new phenotypic data, the later analysis identified candidate immune exposures from TCR beta sequences and from how often those sequences occurred across donors. To decide whether each TCR beta V gene segment behaved as functional or pseudogenic, an earlier analysis of some 600 of the donors relied on high-throughput TCR beta sequencing. Donor age, sex, ethnicity and CMV serostatus were collected together with the repertoire data. Genome-wide SNP genotypes for about 55% of the roughly 670 donors were used in a later genetic analysis, which treated that subset as a discovery cohort. Every repertoire in the discovery cohort had been generated on one and the same sequencing platform. Class I and class II HLA loci were covered by the typing at four-digit resolution. The number of typed donors differed by locus: about 629-630 for A, B, C, DRB1 and DQB1; 500 to 550 for DQA1; fewer than 610 for DPA1; and around 450 for DPB1. Four or five DR-DQ haplotypes were treated as single units for association and clustering because of strong linkage in the cohort. Among about 370 genotyped donors of the cohort, an average of approximately 240,000 unique TCR beta nucleotide sequences was sequenced per donor, of which about 19% were non-productive. What the authors observed across the whole study: HLA typing was unavailable for some donors at each locus, so association tests used only the typed subset. Linkage disequilibrium might explain the correlated functional status among segregating V segments, but an unknown experimental factor could not be ruled out. Broadly in line with IMGT annotations, most TCR beta V segments showed up in productive rearrangements about 90% or about 30% of the time in an earlier analysis of roughly 590 of the donors. According to the authors, the approach could potentially be generalized to other disease states and immunological phenotypes. Assigning TCR associations to individual alleles was difficult when HLA alleles, especially DR and DQ, strongly co-occurred. Most TCR sequences were observed very rarely across donors, whereas some public TCRs were present in many individuals. In a later analysis, HLA-associated TCR beta chains showed more clonal expansion and lower generation probabilities than non-associated chains that were equally common. The cohort was sequenced for TCR beta chains only, and without alpha or paired-chain data the features that could be detected were limited. Three of the identified cytomegalovirus-associated TCR beta chains were confirmed in vitro to be specific for cytomegalovirus antigens. The classifier was reported to diagnose cytomegalovirus status with high specificity and sensitivity in both the original cohort and the validation cohort. The only immune exposure information available for the cohort was CMV serostatus. In a later analysis, TCR association rates were found to vary across HLA loci, with the most associated TCRs seen for DRB1 alleles and the fewest for HLA-C alleles. Sequencing depth was assumed to be roughly uniform across donors in the presence/absence analyses, though that assumption may not hold. The study gave a list of some 150 TCR beta chains associated with cytomegalovirus. V-gene and J-gene trimming of TCR beta chains was associated with a missense DCLRE1C variant in a later genetic analysis, and the association was replicated in an independent cohort. Over 15 rarely observed V segments, including chromosome 9 orphons, were excluded from the earlier analysis of about 500 of the donors because counts were too low. Specific HLA alleles were associated with over 15,000 TCR beta sequences at a false discovery rate of 0.05 in a later analysis. A later analysis found that most CMV-associated TCR beta chains appeared HLA-restricted, with HLA associations seemingly driven largely by CMV exposure. The 87-base-pair reads could not distinguish some IMGT-functional V segments, including TRBV6-2 and TRBV6-3, so those segments were excluded. A cluster of highly shared sequence variants was judged likely to represent a technical artifact of the sequencing pipeline. In a later genetic analysis, fewer N-insertions in productive TCRs were reported among donors in an Asian-associated ancestry cluster than the 666-donor mean. A further reported finding was that TCR beta sequences accurately predicted the HLA-A and HLA-B alleles for most subjects in the first cohort. According to a later analysis, parvovirus B19, influenza, CMV and Epstein-Barr virus appeared linked to several top co-occurrence clusters.

The cohort was made up of about 610 healthy bone marrow donors. At the time of sampling, every cohort member was nominally healthy, though immune exposures that went unrecorded were likely present. The donor was CMV seronegative and was included in the group of a few hundred seronegative cohort members. Each donor provided a peripheral blood sample, and peripheral blood mononuclear cells were used for TCR beta sequencing. Genomic DNA extraction from the blood cell samples was performed with the Qiagen DNeasy Blood Extraction Kit. In the case of this clone: The specificity of this receptor is unknown. It has no much larger one-base neighbor in the sample; base qualities were not kept.

Taken from cysteine to phenylalanine, the CDR3 has 15 residues. Only the CDR3 portion is preserved as DNA: 45 bases, with reading frame beginning at the first base. V lost 2 bases and J lost 0 bases; the stretch between them is 11 bases long. As encoded in the germline V gene (reference sequence), CDR1 is LNHDA while CDR2 is SQIVND. The library was prepared using the immunoSEQ multiplex PCR assay. For the multiplex PCR, a mixture combining 60 forward primers for TCR Vbeta segments and 13 reverse primers for TCR Jbeta segments was used. A multiplex PCR assay on genomic DNA amplified the CDR3 region of rearranged TCR beta genes. Amplified TCR beta libraries were sequenced as 87-base-pair reads on the Illumina HiSeq System. Regarding the original processing steps: Across the roughly 640 repertoires, a later analysis counted 78 million or so unique TCR beta chains, some 11 million of which were shared by at least two donors. To remove PCR and sequencing errors, raw reads were error-corrected and collapsed into unique sequences using a nearest-neighbor algorithm that merged closely related sequences. CDR3 sequences were aligned to IMGT reference sequences to assign V, D and J gene segments. For a sequence to be retained, a match of at least six nucleotides to both a V gene segment and a J gene segment was required. Rearrangements were called productive when the CDR3 lacked stop codons and stayed in frame with V and J; all others were non-productive. CDR3 was defined according to IMGT convention as the region running from the second conserved V-encoded cysteine to the conserved J-encoded phenylalanine. Sequences without an unambiguous match to a single V gene segment were excluded from the earlier analysis of about 600 of the donors. An earlier analysis of about 590 of the donors classified V segments as functional when productive rearrangements were above 56.7% and as segregating when the standard deviation between donors was above 5%. A statistical classification framework was developed to diagnose cytomegalovirus status using the catalog of TCR beta chain sequences. In a later analysis, V and J genes were assigned by comparing TCR nucleotide sequences against IMGT/GENE-DB human TR gene sequences. The TCRdist pipeline was used in a later analysis to assign CDR3 sequences and most-parsimonious VDJ recombination scenarios. A later analysis defined each TCR beta chain by its CDR3 amino acid sequence plus V-gene family, and excluded reads lacking a unique V-gene family. To address suspected cross-contamination and a sequencing artifact, a later analysis removed approximately 600 highly shared, low-generation-probability nucleotide sequences. A later analysis calculated a clonal expansion index for each public chain from normalized within-repertoire ranks of inferred template counts. A later analysis computed generation probabilities with a VDJ recombination model fitted to out-of-frame rearrangements, and checked the results against IGoR. Hypergeometric tests were used in a later analysis to score TCR-TCR, TCR-HLA and TCR-CMV co-occurrence, with a repertoire-size bias correction applied to the TCR pairs. False discovery rates were estimated in a later analysis by permuting HLA or CMV assignments 20 times. A later analysis grouped co-occurring TCRs with DBSCAN, adding TCRdist sequence similarity when clustering within HLA-allele-positive subsets. Co-occurrence clustering excluded repertoires with fewer than 30,000 or more than 120,000 public chains, plus five with anomalous nucleotide sharing. Imported from immuneACCESS, the table was reduced by TCRdb to in-frame sequences with V and J called. These copies leave out some clones; in studies compared against another copy, an unresolved V gene accounts for under half, and the cause of the remainder is not known. V and J calls plus clone size are reproduced from that table; the DNA served to infer D and trimming. For this sample the table gives about 160,000 clones, of which 80% to 85% were detected only once. The ten largest clonotypes hold 1% of the sample.

The sequenced material came from PBMCs. The sequence joins TRBV19 to TRBJ2-7, and possibly TRBD2, on 6 matching bases. The TCR was taken from a man in his thirties or forties in good health and CMV-seronegative. The DNA reads TGTGCCAGTAGTATACTTCCGGGGGTCTCCTACGAGCAGTACTTC. Translated, this gives CASSILPGVSYEQYF.